Shown below are 17 T cell receptor beta chains from a single sample sequenced in a study of cytomegalovirus exposure and HLA in healthy donors. Primers for the PCR totalled 60 Vbeta and 13 Jbeta. Sequencing was performed with immunoSEQ multiplex PCR; in TCRdb, only in-frame clones are kept and a portion is missing. Altogether roughly 150,000 clones are present, roughly 80% being singletons, with the ten largest covering about 11%. Sequencing was done on a sample of PBMCs. These receptors originate from a man younger than 35 in good health and CMV-seropositive.

CDR3 bases: TGTGCCAGCAGTGCGACAGGGGGAAACACCATATATTTT. This gives the protein CASSATGGNTIYF. This chain joins TRBV6-1 and TRBJ1-3; 7 bases align to TRBD1. The germline V gene has CDR1 MNHNS and CDR2 SASEGT. The CDR3 totals 13 residues. V was pared by 4 bases and J by 4 bases, with 1 base of the junction left unmatched.

This clone was detected only once. The rearrangement links TRBV2 to TRBJ2-2, with 10 nucleotides matching TRBD2. There are 15 residues in the CDR3. V dropped 6 bases and J dropped 6; count of bases not matched to a gene: 7. CDR1 and CDR2 (germline): SNHLY, FYNNEI. The CDR3 nucleotides are TGTGCCAGCAGAAGACTAGCGGGTAGAGCCGGGGAGCTGTTTTTT. Translated, it gives CASRRLAGRAGELFF. Full variable domain (outside the CDR3, taken from reference TRBV2 and TRBJ2-2): EPEVTQTPSHQVTQMGQEVILRCVPISNHLYFYWYRQILGQKVEFLVSFYNNEISEKSEIFDDQFSVERPDGSNFTLKIRSTKLEDSAMYFCASRRLAGRAGELFFGEGSRLTVL.

The genes are TRBV9 and TRBJ2-2; a possible D gene is TRBD1 (6 bases). There are 16 residues in the CDR3. Trimming removed 0 bases at V and 5 bases at J, with 14 bases between. CDR1 is SGDLS, CDR2 YYNGEE, per germline. The CDR3 DNA reads TGTGCCAGCAGCGTAGATCCAGGGGTGGGGACCGGGGAGCTGTTTTTT. Protein: CASSVDPGVGTGELFF.

This chain connects TRBV6-5 to TRBJ2-3; TRBD1 matches 10 bases. V was clipped by 6 bases and J by 3 bases; unmatched bases: 3. The CDR3 spans 14 residues. Per germline, CDR1 MNHEY and CDR2 SVGAGI. The CDR3 nucleotides are TGTGCCAGCAGACGGGACAGGGGTACAGATACGCAGTATTTT. Amino acid sequence: CASRRDRGTDTQYF.

CDR3 residues: CASSLVLSTDTQYF. The CDR3 coding sequence is TGTGCCAGCAGCTTAGTGCTAAGCACAGATACGCAGTATTTT. V usage is TRBV7-9 and J usage is TRBJ2-3; D uncertain. Trimming removed 1 base at V and 0 bases at J, with 5 bases between. The CDR3 spans 14 residues. CDR1 and CDR2 from the germline V gene are SEHNR and FQNEAQ (reference sequence).

The chain has TRBV7-2 and TRBJ2-7, with D possibly TRBD2 on 5 matching bases. The germline V gene encodes CDR1 SGHTA and CDR2 FQGNSA. V lost 1 base, J lost 3 bases, and 13 bases lay in between. The CDR3 is 15 amino acids. The CDR3 reads CASSLGTPDLYEQYF. CDR3 sequence (DNA): TGTGCCAGCAGCTTAGGGACTCCGGACCTCTACGAGCAGTACTTC.

This rearrangement joins TRBV5-4 to TRBJ2-1; 15 positions match TRBD2. Looked up from germline, CDR1 is SGHNT and CDR2 is YYREEE (reference sequence). This CDR3 has 17 amino acids. Trimming took 4 bases from V and 9 from J; bases not matched to a gene: 11. Written as DNA, the CDR3 is TGTGCCAGCAGCCCCCAAGGACTAGCGGGAGGGCCCATTGAGCAGTTCTTC. This translates into CASSPQGLAGGPIEQFF.

This clone was recorded only once. This rearrangement joins TRBV5-1 to TRBJ2-2, with 8 bases aligning to TRBD2. CDR1 SGHRS and CDR2 YFSETQ come from the germline V gene. The CDR3 runs 19 residues. The V gene end was trimmed by 6 bases and the J gene end by 4 bases; junction bases not matched to a gene: 20. The CDR3 bases are TGCGCCAGCACACCACAACGGCCACGGGAGGGGATCAGCACCGGGGAGCTGTTTTTT. This gives the protein CASTPQRPREGISTGELFF.

The rearrangement joins TRBV7-9 to TRBJ2-2, with 9 bases identical to TRBD1. From germline, CDR1 is SEHNR and CDR2 FQNEAQ (reference sequence). Trimming at V came to 1 base and at J to 3 bases, leaving 0 bases not matched to a gene. There are 15 residues in the CDR3. DNA for the CDR3: TGTGCCAGCAGCTTAGGACAGGGGGACACCGGGGAGCTGTTTTTT. The encoded protein is CASSLGQGDTGELFF.

This sequence joins TRBV7-8 and TRBJ1-3; 7 bases fit TRBD1. Germline CDR1 and CDR2: SGHVS and FQNEAQ. V shed 5 bases and J 0 bases; nucleotides not matched to a gene: 1. This CDR3 comprises 14 residues. As DNA, the CDR3 is TGTGCCAGCAGCCGGGACAGCTCTGGAAACACCATATATTTT. Translating gives CASSRDSSGNTIYF.

The chain is built from TRBV21-1 and TRBJ1-1. TRBV21-1 is marked as a pseudogene. The CDR3 contains 14 residues. CDR3 sequence: CASSRVVGNAEAFF. In nucleotides, the CDR3 is TGTGCCAGCAGTAGGGTTGTCGGGAACGCTGAAGCTTTCTTT.

The CDR3 reads CASSFGGASYEQYF. As DNA, the CDR3 is TGTGCCAGCAGCTTCGGGGGAGCCTCCTACGAGCAGTACTTC. J is TRBJ2-7 and V is TRBV7-8; a weak D match, TRBD2 (6 bases). This CDR3 comprises 14 residues. V was cut by 3 bases and J by 0 bases, with 9 bases left in between. Germline V gene sequence: CDR1 SGHVS, CDR2 FQNEAQ.

The chain employs TRBV6-5 and TRBJ2-7; 9 positions agree with TRBD2. V was clipped by 6 bases and J by 5 bases; unmatched bases: 8. Germline V gene lookup returns CDR1 MNHEY and CDR2 SVGAGI. This CDR3 region has 14 residues. CDR3 coding DNA: TGTGCCAGCAGGGCTAGCGGGACTCTTGACGAGCAGTACTTC. It is translated as CASRASGTLDEQYF.

The chain employs TRBV15 and TRBJ1-3; perhaps TRBD1 as D (6 bases). The V gene's germline CDR1 is LNHNV and CDR2 YYDKDF (reference sequence). Trimming took off 0 bases at V and 4 bases at J, with 7 bases between the two ends. The CDR3 runs 14 residues. As DNA, the CDR3 is TGTGCCACCAGCAGAGAAACAGGGGGAAACACCATATATTTT. It specifies CATSRETGGNTIYF.

This clone was seen a handful of times. The rearrangement joins TRBV7-9 to TRBJ2-1; maybe TRBD2 (5 bases). CDR1 is SEHNR, CDR2 FQNEAQ, per germline (reference sequence). The CDR3 runs 14 residues. V lost 0 bases and J lost 9, with 12 bases in between. In nucleotides, the CDR3 is TGTGCCAGCAGCTTAGCGGCGGGCAAGGGTGAGCAGTTCTTC. Translating it yields CASSLAAGKGEQFF.

This clone was seen only a few times. The V gene is TRBV29-1, the J gene TRBJ2-7; D is unclear. Germline CDR1 SQVTM, CDR2 ANQGSEA. The length of the CDR3 is 11 residues. V gave up 4 bases and J gave up 7 bases, with 11 bases separating them. The CDR3 protein is CSVGVSWEQYF. Written as DNA, the CDR3 is TGCAGCGTTGGAGTTTCCTGGGAGCAGTACTTC.

This chain links TRBV4-1 with TRBJ2-1; possible D gene TRBD1, 6 bases. From germline, CDR1 is MGHRA and CDR2 YSYEKL. The CDR3 has 15 residues. V shed 1 base and J shed 9 bases, with 16 bases lying between them. CDR3 loop: CASSQGGRQPGEQFF. The CDR3 region has the DNA TGCGCCAGCAGCCAAGGGGGGCGACAGCCCGGTGAGCAGTTCTTC.